A single sample gave rise to the 17 T cell receptor beta chains below, sequenced in a study of CD8+CD57+ T cells in acquired aplastic anemia. TCR beta VDJ and CDR3 profiling used genomic DNA as template. TCRdb called the reads again in MiXCR, with one record for every CDR3 protein. The profile covers about 54,000 distinct CDR3 sequences, with approximately 50% appearing a single time and roughly 15% taken by the ten largest. In patients chosen for sequencing, flow cytometry had shown CD8+CD57+ cell expansion. The sequenced material came from sorted CD4+, CD8+, or CD8+CD57+ T cells (not recorded which) from PBMCs. These receptors all stem from a human donor with aplastic anemia.

The chain couples TRBV29-1 to TRBJ2-7, with D perhaps TRBD1 (5 bases). V gave up 5 bases and J gave up 7 bases, with 15 bases separating them. The CDR3 is 12 amino acids. Germline V gene lookup returns CDR1 SQVTM and CDR2 ANQGSEA. The CDR3 is CSVYRNSGEQYF. In nucleotides, the CDR3 is TGCAGCGTTTACAGGAATTCGGGTGAGCAGTACTTC.

This clonotype was picked up a small number of times. V usage is TRBV7-8 and J usage is TRBJ2-2; maybe TRBD2 (6 bases). The CDR3 covers 12 residues. The V end was cut by 3 bases, the J end by 7 bases, with 6 bases between. CDR1 and CDR2 (germline): SGHVS, FQNEAQ. The CDR3 reads CASSLTSGELFF. DNA of the CDR3: TGTGCCAGCAGCTTGACTAGCGGGGAGCTGTTTTTT.

This clonotype was found many times. CDR3 region: CASSRQGPNQPQHF. The CDR3 region has the DNA TGTGCCAGTAGTAGACAGGGCCCCAATCAGCCCCAGCATTTT. This rearrangement joins TRBV19 to TRBJ1-5; TRBD1 agrees at 7 bases. After removal of 4 bases from V and 3 bases from J, the junction contained 3 bases not matched to a gene. The germline gives CDR1 LNHDA, CDR2 SQIVND (reference sequence). CDR3 length: 14 residues.

This clonotype was seen more than once but under ten times. Just one base apart from a much larger clone, this may be a read error. The chain has TRBV28 and TRBJ2-1; 8 nucleotides agree with TRBD1. CDR3 length: 15 amino acids. The germline gives CDR1 MDHEN, CDR2 SYDVKM. The CDR3 region is CASSPRQGSYDEQFF. CDR3 coding DNA: TGTGCCAGCAGTCCACGACAGGGGTCCTACGATGAGCAGTTCTTC.

This clonotype was seen many times. The gene calls are TRBV6-2 or TRBV6-3 and TRBJ2-7; 7 nucleotides match TRBD1. Germline V gene sequence: CDR1 MNHEY, CDR2 SVGEGT. V trimming: 0 bases; J trimming: 3 bases; junction bases outside the gene matches: 14. There are 18 residues in the CDR3. CDR3 nucleotide sequence: TGTGCCAGCAGTTACTCGACGACCAATTCCAGGGGGATCTACGAGCAGTACTTC. Its translation: CASSYSTTNSRGIYEQYF.

For this clonotype: An end of the junction does not agree with germline; a read error may underlie this. CDR3 DNA: TGTGCCAGTACTATAAGTGGGACAGATTACAGTGAGCAGTTCTTC. Amino acids: CASTISGTDYSEQFF. The chain joins TRBV19 to TRBJ2-1; TRBD1 matches 7 bases. This CDR3 comprises 15 residues. Germline CDR1 LNHDA, CDR2 SQIVND (reference sequence).

There are many counts of this clonotype. The V call is TRBV6-5, the J call TRBJ2-5; 8 nucleotides align to TRBD2. Trimming removed 8 bases from V and 2 bases from J; junction bases left unmatched: 10. This CDR3 region has 15 residues. Germline CDR1 MNHEY, CDR2 SVGAGI. The CDR3 DNA reads as TGTGCCAGCTCCCGGGGGGGTAGCGGGCAAGAGACCCAGTACTTC. Its translation: CASSRGGSGQETQYF.

Notes on this clonotype: A junction end diverges from the germline sequence, so it may reflect a read error. The V call is TRBV9, the J call TRBJ1-1; the D is unclear. CDR1 is SGDLS, CDR2 YYNGEE, per germline. The CDR3 has 13 residues. CDR3 DNA sequence: TGTGCCAGCACCGTAGTACTCGACACTGAAGCTTTCTTT. Its translation is CASTVVLDTEAFF.

This rearrangement joins TRBV29-1 to TRBJ1-2; D unclear. V lost 7 bases to trimming and J lost 8 bases, with 17 bases between them. This CDR3 comprises 12 residues. Germline values: CDR1 SQVTM, CDR2 ANQGSEA. The CDR3 sequence is CSAVNATRGYTF. DNA of the CDR3: TGCAGCGCCGTAAACGCCACGCGAGGCTACACCTTC.

In regard to this clonotype: One base away lies a much larger clone, so this may be a sequencing read error. The gene calls are TRBV27 and TRBJ1-5; perhaps TRBD1 as D (5 bases). Between the trimmed V and J ends, which lost 0 bases and 3 bases, there was a span of 12 bases. The CDR3 loop spans 16 amino acids. Germline V gene data show CDR1 as MNHEY and CDR2 as SMNVEV (reference sequence). For the CDR3, the DNA is TGTGCCAGCAGTTTATCCCAGGGAGATAACAATCAGCCCCAGCATTTT. Amino acids: CASSLSQGDNNQPQHF.

The rearrangement links TRBV10-1 to TRBJ2-1; 8 bases are shared with TRBD1. V shed 2 bases, J shed 6 bases, and the junction held 9 bases outside the gene matches. The CDR3 runs 16 residues. Germline lookup yields CDR1 WNHNN and CDR2 SYGVQD (reference sequence). The CDR3 sequence: CASSEAGGDRGNEQFF. The CDR3 DNA reads TGCGCCAGCAGTGAGGCAGGGGGCGACAGGGGCAATGAGCAGTTCTTC.

This clonotype was recorded at least ten times. CDR3 sequence reads: CASSQDTSLEQFF. Written as DNA, the CDR3 is TGCGCCAGCAGCCAAGATACTAGCCTTGAGCAGTTCTTC. The gene calls are TRBV4-3 and TRBJ2-1, with D perhaps TRBD2 (6 bases). Trimming removed 0 bases at V and 9 bases at J, with 9 bases between. Germline CDR1 is LGHNA and CDR2 is YSLEER. The length of the CDR3 is 13 residues.

This clonotype was seen repeatedly, ten times or more. The chain combines TRBV7-6 with TRBJ2-7; D possibly corresponds to TRBD1 (5 bases). The germline CDR1 and CDR2 sequences are SGHVS and FNYEAQ. The CDR3 runs 14 residues. V was trimmed by 4 bases and J by 0 bases, leaving 10 bases between them. The CDR3 protein is CASSSGDSSYEQYF. The CDR3 DNA sequence: TGTGCCAGCAGCTCCGGTGACAGCTCCTACGAGCAGTACTTC.

For the CDR3, the DNA is TGCAGCGTTGATCAACAGGGCAGCAGCTACACCTTC. It codes for CSVDQQGSSYTF. The chain couples TRBV29-1 to TRBJ1-2, with D maybe TRBD1 (6 bases). The V end was cut by 3 bases, the J end by 9 bases, with 14 bases between. The CDR3 length is 12 residues. Germline V gives CDR1 SQVTM, CDR2 ANQGSEA.

The table lists this clonotype with many counts. The chain combines TRBV4-1 with TRBJ1-4; D is uncertain. The CDR3 sequence is 15 residues long. V gave up 0 bases and J gave up 7 bases, with 12 bases separating them. Per the germline V gene, CDR1 is MGHRA and CDR2 is YSYEKL. The CDR3 DNA reads as TGCGCCAGCAGCCAAGATGGCGGGGTCGGTGAAAAACTGTTTTTT. The encoded protein is CASSQDGGVGEKLFF.

This sequence joins TRBV5-1 and TRBJ2-2; D call uncertain. V lost 1 base, J lost 8 bases, and 3 bases lay in between. CDR3 length: 11 amino acids. Per the germline V gene, CDR1 is SGHRS and CDR2 is YFSETQ. Here the CDR3 reads CASSLSGELFF. CDR3 nucleotide sequence: TGCGCCAGCAGCTTGTCAGGGGAGCTGTTTTTT.

The gene calls are TRBV7-6 and TRBJ1-4; D uncertain. In germline, CDR1 is SGHVS, CDR2 FNYEAQ. Trimming left V 5 bases short and J 0 bases short, with 13 bases between. The CDR3 consists of 16 residues. The CDR3, as DNA: TGTGCCAGCAGCCCCGCACTAGGCGCAACTAATGAAAAACTGTTTTTT. Amino acids: CASSPALGATNEKLFF.